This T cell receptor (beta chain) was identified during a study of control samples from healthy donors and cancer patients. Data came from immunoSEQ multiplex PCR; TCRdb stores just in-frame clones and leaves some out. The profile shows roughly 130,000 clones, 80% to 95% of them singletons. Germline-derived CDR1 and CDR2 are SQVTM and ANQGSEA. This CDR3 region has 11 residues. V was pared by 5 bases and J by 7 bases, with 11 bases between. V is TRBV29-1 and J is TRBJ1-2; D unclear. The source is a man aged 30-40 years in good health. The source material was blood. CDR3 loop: CSVLRVGGYTF. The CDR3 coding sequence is TGCAGCGTTCTCCGCGTAGGTGGCTACACCTTC.